The rows below give T cell receptor beta chains drawn from one sample of a study of blood T cell repertoires in COVID-19. Profiled with immunoSEQ multiplex PCR; TCRdb holds only in-frame clones, not every one. The table records over 200,000 clones, more than 80% of them present only once. Source material: peripheral blood. The receptors shown here come from a woman aged 30 to 39 with COVID-19, enrolled during active disease. Both conserved end residues are part of each CDR3. The D gene is left open where the match is weak. Only some rows state a clone size, as once, few, many or a class for expanded clones.

size	J	D	V	DNA	CDR3
.	TRBJ2-3	.	TRBV29-1	TGCAGCGTTGAAGGTCTGAGGGGCGGGGAAGGGGCCCCTCCAGATACGCAGTATTTT	CSVEGLRGGEGAPPDTQYF
few	TRBJ1-1	.	TRBV28	TGTGCCAGCAGTTTAAGTACGCGCACTGAAGCTTTCTTT	CASSLSTRTEAFF
few	TRBJ1-5	.	TRBV30	TGTGCCTGGAGTACAGGGAAAGGGGATCAGCCCCAGCATTTT	CAWSTGKGDQPQHF
.	TRBJ2-3	TRBD2	TRBV27	TGTGCCAGCAGTTTAAGTCCGCAGACTAGCGGGAGGTCAGATACGCAGTATTTT	CASSLSPQTSGRSDTQYF
.	TRBJ2-2	.	TRBV7-2	TGTGCCAGCAGCTTAGATGTGGGGCGGGGCGGGGAGCTGTTTTTT	CASSLDVGRGGELFF
.	TRBJ2-5	.	TRBV6-1	TGTGCCAGCATTGATAGACCGGGACTCTACGGGGAGACCCAGTACTTC	CASIDRPGLYGETQYF
.	TRBJ2-7	TRBD2	TRBV5-1	TGCGCCAGCAGCTTGGATGCTAGCGGGATTTCCTACGAGCAGTACTTC	CASSLDASGISYEQYF
.	TRBJ1-6	TRBD1	TRBV11-2	TGTGCCAGCAGCCCAAGCGAACGACAGGGGTGGAGGGGGAATTCACCCCTCCACTTT	CASSPSERQGWRGNSPLHF
.	TRBJ2-7	TRBD2	TRBV7-2	TGTGCCAGCAGTTTACTAGCGGGAGGGCCCAACGAGCAGTACTTC	CASSLLAGGPNEQYF
once	TRBJ1-2	TRBD1	TRBV5-1	TGCGCCAGCAGGCTAGGGACAGCTAGCCCCTATGGCTACACCTTC	CASRLGTASPYGYTF
.	TRBJ2-7	.	TRBV11-2	TGTGCCAGCAGCTTAGTAGGAGGGGGCATCGAGCAGTACTTC	CASSLVGGGIEQYF
.	TRBJ2-7	.	TRBV6-1	TGTGCCAGCAGTGAAGGGCCTCCGAACTACGAGCAGTACTTC	CASSEGPPNYEQYF
.	TRBJ1-2	TRBD1	TRBV24-1	TGTGCCACCAGCCGGGACAGGGGGCTTCGTTATGGCTACACCTTC	CATSRDRGLRYGYTF
many	TRBJ2-1	.	TRBV28	TGTGCCAGCAGTTCCGGGGCCTACAATGAGCAGTTCTTC	CASSSGAYNEQFF
.	TRBJ2-1	TRBD2	TRBV6-2/TRBV6-3	TGTGCCAGCAGTTACTTAGCGGGGGTCTCCTACAATGAGCAGTTCTTC	CASSYLAGVSYNEQFF
.	TRBJ2-2	TRBD1	TRBV7-3	TGTGCCAGCAGTTCCGGACAGGCGTTGAACACCGGGGAGCTGTTTTTT	CASSSGQALNTGELFF
.	TRBJ2-7	.	TRBV5-1	TGCGCCAGCAGCTTGGCAGGGGGGACCTACGAGCAGTACTTC	CASSLAGGTYEQYF
.	TRBJ1-6	TRBD1	TRBV3-1/TRBV3-2	TGTGCCAGCAGCCAGGACAGGGGGCGCCGGAGCTCCTATAATTCACCCCTCCACTTT	CASSQDRGRRSSYNSPLHF
.	TRBJ2-1	TRBD2	TRBV30	TGTGCCTGGACTAGCGGGGGGGCAAGACCCAATGAGCAGTTCTTC	CAWTSGGARPNEQFF
.	TRBJ2-7	TRBD2	TRBV6-1	TGTGCCAGCAGTGAAGCCTGGGCTAGCGGGGGCTACGAGCAGTACTTC	CASSEAWASGGYEQYF
once	TRBJ2-3	.	TRBV10-1	TGCGCCAGCAGGGGGGTAGGGGGTGAGATCACAGATACGCAGTATTTT	CASRGVGGEITDTQYF
.	TRBJ2-3	.	TRBV7-2	TGTGCCAGCAGCTTATACTTAGTGGATACGCAGTATTTT	CASSLYLVDTQYF
once	TRBJ2-7	.	TRBV7-2	TGTGCCAGCAGCCCTAGTCCCCACCGACGCGGGTACGAGCAGTACTTC	CASSPSPHRRGYEQYF
.	TRBJ1-2	.	TRBV11-1	TGTGCCAGCAGCTCCGCGGGAGCCAACTTCCACACCTTC	CASSSAGANFHTF
.	TRBJ1-2	.	TRBV2	TGTGCCAGCAGGGAGAACAGGGCTCCTAACTATGGCTACACCTTC	CASRENRAPNYGYTF
.	TRBJ2-3	.	TRBV7-3	TGTGCCAGCAGCTCTTCCTTAGCGGGCACAGATACGCAGTATTTT	CASSSSLAGTDTQYF
once	TRBJ2-2	TRBD2	TRBV6-2/TRBV6-3	TGTGCCAGCAGTTACACCTCACTAGCGGGGTTAGCCACCGGGGAGCTGTTTTTT	CASSYTSLAGLATGELFF
.	TRBJ1-1	.	TRBV23-1	TGCGCCAGCAGTCAATCGGAGGGGGGGACTCCCCGGAAAACTGAAGCTTTCTTT	CASSQSEGGTPRKTEAFF
.	TRBJ2-5	TRBD2	TRBV4-3	TGCGCCAGCAGTTGGGAGGGGAGGGGAGAGACCCAGTACTTC	CASSWEGRGETQYF
.	TRBJ1-4	.	TRBV9	TGTGCCAGCAGCGTAGGGCAGTTGGGCACTAATGAAAAACTGTTTTTT	CASSVGQLGTNEKLFF
.	TRBJ1-3	.	TRBV7-3	TGTGCCAGCAGCCAGGGCGGGGGCTCTGGAAACACCATATATTTT	CASSQGGGSGNTIYF
.	TRBJ1-6	.	TRBV27	TGTGCCAGCAGTTATAATTCCTATAATTCACCCCTCCACTTT	CASSYNSYNSPLHF
.	TRBJ2-5	TRBD1	TRBV11-2	TGTGCCAGCAGCCCCTCCCGGGACAGCCAAGAGACCCAGTACTTC	CASSPSRDSQETQYF
.	TRBJ1-1	.	TRBV2	TGTGCCGGAAAATCGGACAGTAACACTGAAGCTTTCTTT	CAGKSDSNTEAFF
.	TRBJ1-4	.	TRBV27	TGTGCCAGCAGTGTTCTTACAGGGTCTAATGAAAAACTGTTTTTT	CASSVLTGSNEKLFF
.	TRBJ2-7	TRBD1	TRBV25-1	TGTGCCAGCAGTGAGCCAGGGGGCTCCTACGAGCAGTACTTC	CASSEPGGSYEQYF
.	TRBJ2-2	TRBD2	TRBV6-5	TGTGCCAGCAGAGCCGGGACTAGCAGTGGGGAGCTGTTTTTT	CASRAGTSSGELFF
.	TRBJ2-3	.	TRBV5-4	TGTGCCAGCAGCCAGACAGATACGCAGTATTTT	CASSQTDTQYF
.	TRBJ2-1	TRBD2	TRBV25-1	TGTGCCAGCAGTGAATTGACTAGCGGGACATACAATGAGCAGTTCTTC	CASSELTSGTYNEQFF
.	TRBJ2-3	.	TRBV14	TGTGCCAGCAGCTCCCTGGAGGGAAGAACAGATACGCAGTATTTT	CASSSLEGRTDTQYF
.	TRBJ2-1	TRBD1	TRBV6-2/TRBV6-3	TGTGCCAGCAGTTTAAGGACAGGGGGCACCTACAATGAGCAGTTCTTC	CASSLRTGGTYNEQFF
.	TRBJ1-5	TRBD1	TRBV27	TGTGCCAGCAGTTTAGTGGGGACAGATAGCAATCAGCCCCAGCATTTT	CASSLVGTDSNQPQHF